This TCR beta chain came from a study of blood T cell repertoires in COVID-19. Germline CDR1 is SGHRS and CDR2 is YFSETQ. With 3 bases clipped from V and 7 bases from J, the junction kept 9 bases outside the gene matches. CDR3 length equals 15 residues. Under the authors' procedure: Counts of nucleated cells, estimated from reference gene primer amplification, were obtained. Sequencing used immunoSEQ multiplex PCR; TCRdb keeps in-frame clones, though not all of them. V, J and clone size are taken as reported in that table, and D and trimming were inferred from the DNA itself. The sample carries 37,000 or so clones, more than 65% recorded once.

The rearrangement joins TRBV5-1 to TRBJ2-5, with 10 bases that match TRBD2. The sequence came from an elderly man with active or convalescent COVID-19. Sequenced input: peripheral blood. This CDR3 is CASSSSSGGPGTQYF. In DNA, the CDR3 is TGCGCCAGCAGCTCTTCTAGCGGGGGCCCGGGGACCCAGTACTTC.